This entry concerns a single T cell receptor beta chain. Repertoires were generated with immunoSEQ multiplex PCR, while TCRdb's copy carries only in-frame clones and drops some. The sample carries about 46,000 clones, roughly 95% recorded once. This record belongs to a study of T cell changes during pregnancy in multiple sclerosis. Germline loops: CDR1 SGDLS, CDR2 YYNGEE. The CDR3 is 17 residues long. The junction had 17 bases not matched to a gene; V was cut back by 3 bases and J by 8 bases. This rearrangement joins TRBV9 to TRBJ2-1; 7 positions agree with TRBD2. This material consisted of CD8+ T cells from peripheral blood mononuclear cells, taken after pregnancy. The TCR sequence derives from a female donor with multiple sclerosis, enrolled in a pregnancy study. This chain's CDR3 is CASSGAGWGTGRHEQFF. In nucleotides, the CDR3 is TGTGCCAGCAGCGGAGCGGGGTGGGGGACGGGACGGCATGAGCAGTTCTTC.